The 19 T cell receptor beta chains below come from one sample, sequenced in a study of blood T cell repertoires in COVID-19. Here immunoSEQ multiplex PCR was the method, and the copy in TCRdb shows in-frame clones only, minus some. Here the sample spans under 350,000 clones, 80% to 90% being singletons. Specimen: PBMCs or T cells enriched from blood (not recorded which). These receptors originate from a middle-aged woman with acute COVID-19.

A note on this clone: Being one base from a much bigger clone, this may be a read error. The chain recombines TRBV6-5 with TRBJ1-5; 7 bases fit TRBD1. The germline V gene has CDR1 MNHEY and CDR2 SVGAGI. The J segment lost 6 bases and the V segment lost 6 bases, leaving 2 bases of the junction unmatched. This CDR3 has 12 amino acids. The CDR3 sequence is CASRQGTQPQHF. The DNA for the CDR3 is TGTGCCAGCAGACAGGGGACTCAGCCCCAGCATTTT.

In DNA, the CDR3 is TGTGCCAGCAGGACTGCGAACTCCTATAATTCACCCCTCCACTTT. Amino acid sequence: CASRTANSYNSPLHF. V and J are TRBV27 and TRBJ1-6; no reliable D call. Germline V gene lookup returns CDR1 MNHEY and CDR2 SMNVEV (reference sequence). Trimming removed 6 bases at V and 0 bases at J, with 9 bases between. This CDR3 is built from 15 residues.

The chain couples TRBV3-1 (or the pseudogene TRBV3-2) to TRBJ1-2; TRBD1 is a possible D gene (5 bases). Germline lookup yields CDR1 LGHDT and CDR2 YNNKEL (reference sequence). Trimming removed 1 base at V and 2 bases at J, with 14 bases between. There are 16 residues in the CDR3. CDR3 sequence reads: CASSQGRQGLNYGYTF. The CDR3 nucleotides are TGTGCCAGCAGCCAAGGCCGGCAGGGTCTCAACTATGGCTACACCTTC.

The rearrangement uses TRBV9 and TRBJ2-3; D possibly corresponds to TRBD2 (5 bases). This CDR3 has 15 residues. V shed 0 bases and J shed 2 bases, with 10 bases lying between them. The germline V gene encodes CDR1 SGDLS and CDR2 YYNGEE. The CDR3 sequence: CASSVGTPNTDTQYF. The DNA for the CDR3 is TGTGCCAGCAGCGTAGGGACTCCTAACACAGATACGCAGTATTTT.

The CDR3 is CASSLDRGTYEQYF. CDR3 DNA sequence: TGTGCCAGCAGCTTGGACAGGGGTACCTACGAGCAGTACTTC. This chain links TRBV11-3 with TRBJ2-7; the match to TRBD1 covers 9 bases. After removal of 3 bases from V and 2 bases from J, the junction contained 2 bases not matched to a gene. Per germline, CDR1 SGHNT and CDR2 YENEEA. The CDR3 has 14 amino acids.

V gene TRBV20-1 combines with J gene TRBJ1-6; TRBD1 might be the D (5 bases). The V end lost 3 bases, the J end lost 9 bases, and 15 bases lay between the germline ends. Per the germline V gene, CDR1 is DFQATT and CDR2 is SNEGSKA (reference sequence). This CDR3 comprises 14 residues. The CDR3 nucleotides read TGCAGTGCTAGTCTCCCCGGGGGAAGTTCACCCCTCCACTTT. Its translation: CSASLPGGSSPLHF.

V and J are TRBV4-3 and TRBJ1-5; TRBD1 might be the D (5 bases). Trimming stripped 1 base from V and 9 bases from J, with 10 bases between. Germline lookup yields CDR1 LGHNA and CDR2 YSLEER. This CDR3 contains 13 residues. CDR3 amino acids: CASSQGDSSPQHF. The CDR3 DNA is TGCGCCAGCAGCCAAGGCGACAGTTCGCCCCAGCATTTT.

The chain links TRBV19 to TRBJ1-4; weak D call: TRBD1 (5 bases). The CDR3 runs to 13 residues. The germline V gene has CDR1 LNHDA and CDR2 SQIVND (reference sequence). V lost 6 bases to trimming and J lost 6 bases, with 11 bases between them. The CDR3 sequence is CASRDAGYEKLFF. CDR3 bases: TGTGCCAGTAGGGACGCAGGGTATGAAAAACTGTTTTTT. Together with reference TRBV19 and TRBJ1-4, the CDR3 gives the full variable domain: DGGITQSPKYLFRKEGQNVTLSCEQNLNHDAMYWYRQDPGQGLRLIYYSQIVNDFQKGDIAEGYSVSREKKESFPLTVTSAQKNPTAFYLCASRDAGYEKLFFGSGTQLSVL.

CDR3 amino acids: CAIGSQGTEAFF. CDR3 nucleotides: TGTGCCATCGGATCACAGGGCACTGAAGCTTTCTTT. The chain has TRBV10-3 and TRBJ1-1, with D perhaps matching TRBD1 (6 bases). Germline V lookup: CDR1 ENHRY, CDR2 SYGVKD. The V end lost 8 bases, the J end lost 4 bases, and 11 bases lay between the germline ends. There are 12 residues in the CDR3.

V is TRBV11-2 and J is TRBJ1-3; 11 bases agree with TRBD1. The CDR3 totals 17 residues. The ends lost 1 base at V and 4 bases at J; junction bases unmatched: 6. Germline V CDR1 and CDR2: SGHAT, FQNNGV. The CDR3 region is CASSLGGQGALGNTIYF. CDR3 coding DNA: TGTGCCAGCAGCTTAGGTGGACAGGGGGCGTTGGGAAACACCATATATTTT.

The chain recombines TRBV5-1 with TRBJ1-6; D not certain. Trimming removed 0 bases from V and 10 bases from J, with 14 bases in between. The CDR3 has 15 amino acids. The germline V gene encodes CDR1 SGHRS and CDR2 YFSETQ. DNA of the CDR3: TGCGCCAGCAGCTTGGATCCGGGTCGGGGATCACCCCTCCACTTT. The encoded protein is CASSLDPGRGSPLHF. The complete variable domain, with remaining parts taken from reference TRBV5-1 and TRBJ1-6, reads KAGVTQTPRYLIKTRGQQVTLSCSPISGHRSVSWYQQTPGQGLQFLFEYFSETQRNKGNFPGRFSGRQFSNSRSEMNVSTLELGDSALYLCASSLDPGRGSPLHFGNGTRLTVT.

V gene TRBV7-6 combines with J gene TRBJ1-2, with 9 bases lining up with TRBD1. Germline V CDR1 and CDR2: SGHVS, FNYEAQ. The ends lost 4 bases at V and 4 bases at J; junction bases unmatched: 7. CDR3 length: 15 residues. CDR3 residues: CASSSGQGPLYGYTF. The CDR3 DNA is TGTGCCAGCAGCTCGGGACAGGGCCCTCTCTATGGCTACACCTTC.

The genes are TRBV18 and TRBJ1-6; no firm D call. Trimming took 3 bases from V and 10 from J, leaving 19 bases between them. Germline V gene sequence: CDR1 KGHSH, CDR2 LQKENI. CDR3 length: 16 amino acids. The CDR3 DNA is TGTGCCAGCTCACCCGGGAAAGTCGCGATAGGATCACCCCTCCACTTT. Amino acid sequence: CASSPGKVAIGSPLHF. Variable domain in full (rest from reference TRBV18 and TRBJ1-6): NAGVMQNPRHLVRRRGQEARLRCSPMKGHSHVYWYRQLPEEGLKFMVYLQKENIIDESGMPKERFSAEFPKEGPSILRIQQVVRGDSAAYFCASSPGKVAIGSPLHFGNGTRLTVT.

There are a few counts of this clone. The V call is TRBV7-6, the J call TRBJ2-7; maybe TRBD2 (6 bases). V lost 7 bases, J lost 0 bases, and 13 bases lay in between. This CDR3 region has 14 residues. Germline assignment: CDR1 SGHVS and CDR2 FNYEAQ. The CDR3: CASTPTTSSYEQYF. The CDR3, as DNA: TGTGCCAGCACCCCGACGACTAGCTCCTACGAGCAGTACTTC.

A remark on this clone: The sample has other DNA sequences that encode this CDR3 too. The chain employs TRBV3-1 (or the pseudogene TRBV3-2) and TRBJ1-5, with D possibly TRBD1 on 5 matching bases. The CDR3 is 15 residues long. Germline-derived CDR1 and CDR2 are LGHDT and YNNKEL (reference sequence). V lost 1 base and J 1 base, leaving 8 bases between the germline ends. The chain's CDR3 is CASSQGRGSNQPQHF. The CDR3 DNA sequence: TGTGCCAGCAGCCAAGGGAGGGGCAGCAATCAGCCCCAGCATTTT.

The chain couples TRBV5-4 to TRBJ2-7; maybe TRBD2 (6 bases). Germline V gives CDR1 SGHNT, CDR2 YYREEE (reference sequence). Trimming took 4 bases from V and 6 from J, leaving 20 bases between them. The length of the CDR3 is 15 residues. CDR3 protein: CASSLQLGGPIEQYF. Written as DNA, the CDR3 is TGTGCCAGCAGCCTACAGCTAGGAGGGCCGATCGAGCAGTACTTC.

J is TRBJ2-2 and V is TRBV9, with D possibly TRBD1 on 5 matching bases. Deletions cut 4 bases from V and 1 base from J, with 14 bases between. This CDR3 has 16 amino acids. Germline CDR1 SGDLS, CDR2 YYNGEE. CDR3 amino acids: CASSPQVVKNTGELFF. The CDR3 DNA reads TGTGCCAGCAGCCCACAGGTAGTAAAGAACACCGGGGAGCTGTTTTTT.

This clone was seen only a few times. The rearrangement links TRBV2 to TRBJ1-1; 7 nucleotides match TRBD1. Germline CDR1 is SNHLY and CDR2 is FYNNEI. The V segment lost 6 bases and the J segment 1 base; nucleotides outside the gene matches: 5. CDR3 length equals 14 residues. The chain's CDR3 is CASRITGANTEAFF. The CDR3 nucleotides read TGTGCCAGCAGGATAACAGGGGCGAACACTGAAGCTTTCTTT.

This sequence joins TRBV5-1 and TRBJ2-7; 9 nucleotides line up with TRBD1. The length of the CDR3 is 16 residues. The junction had 9 bases not matched to a gene; V was cut back by 0 bases and J by 5 bases. Germline V gives CDR1 SGHRS, CDR2 YFSETQ. The CDR3 spells CASSLGPTGGMNEQYF. The CDR3 coding sequence is TGCGCCAGCAGCTTGGGTCCGACAGGGGGGATGAACGAGCAGTACTTC.